This T cell receptor (beta chain) came from a study of molecular identifiers for immune sequencing clone quantification. Study in general: Naive CD8 RNA (approximately 20,000 or 100,000 cells) was divided into five aliquots, with four sequenced.

TCRdb processed the PCR reads anew with MiXCR; each CDR3 protein has one entry. Altogether some 580,000 distinct CDR3 sequences are present, roughly 25% being singletons, with the ten largest covering about 0.73%. Sequencing libraries of naive CD8 cells derived from approximately 20,000 to 980,000 sorted cells with 10%, 30% or 50% RNA. As CD8+CD4-CCR7+CD45RA+ cells, naive CD8 T cells were sorted. Losses at the gene ends were 9 bases for V and 5 bases for J; bases not matched to a gene: 26. Germline V gene lookup returns CDR1 SGHRS and CDR2 YFSETQ. This CDR3 is built from 19 residues. The sample taken for sequencing was naive CD8+ T cells from blood, with Jurkat cell RNA spiked in. Subset of the sample: FACS-sorted CD8+CD4-CCR7+CD45RA+ naive T cells. The rearrangement joins TRBV5-1 to TRBJ2-5, with TRBD2 matching over 9 bases. The clonotype was recovered from a human donor in good health. Some libraries in this study had Jurkat cell RNA spiked in. CDR3 coding DNA: TGCGCCAACAACCCCGACAGGAGGTCCGGACTAGCGCCCTATGAGACCCAGTACTTC. Protein: CANNPDRRSGLAPYETQYF.